This TCR beta chain appears in the sequencing data of a study of OX40 agonist ivuxolimab in advanced cancers. Background on the study: Patients undergoing dose escalation presented with hepatocellular carcinoma, melanoma, renal cell or head and neck cancer. Study observations and caveats: The study observed clonal expansion of CD4+ and CD8+ blood T cells by week 6 at 0.1 to 3.0 mg/kg. Partial responders at 0.1-3.0 mg/kg showed near-lowest clonal expansion. Which antigen the expanded peripheral T cells recognized is unknown.

The repertoire was sequenced with immunoSEQ multiplex PCR; TCRdb's copy has only in-frame clones and lacks some. The sample contains approximately 42,000 clones, roughly 90% of which appear only once. As to this clone: Antigen: not known.

The source was CD4+ or CD8+ T cells sorted from blood, collected in a trial of the OX40 agonist ivuxolimab. This TCR was sampled from an adult with an advanced solid tumor such as melanoma, head and neck, liver or kidney cancer.

The CDR3 here is CASSLDMTGTEAFF. Here the CDR3 DNA reads TGTGCCAGCAGCTTAGATATGACGGGGACTGAAGCTTTCTTT. The chain couples TRBV7-2 to TRBJ1-1, with no clear D. The CDR3 covers 14 residues. Trimming pared 1 base from V and 5 bases from J, leaving 11 bases between. Per germline, CDR1 SGHTA and CDR2 FQGNSA.